The following is a T cell receptor beta chain sequence with its context. The data belong to a study of blood T cell repertoires in COVID-19. Libraries were prepared by immunoSEQ multiplex PCR; TCRdb keeps only in-frame clonotypes and omits some of them. The top ten hold over 3% of the sample, which has 230,000 or so clones, roughly 90% seen once. The CDR3 extends over 15 amino acids. Germline V gene lookup returns CDR1 LGHNT and CDR2 FRNRAP. The V end lost 5 bases, the J end lost 6 bases, and 17 bases lay between the germline ends. This rearrangement joins TRBV12-5 to TRBJ2-1, with D maybe TRBD1 (6 bases). The source of this sequence is a woman between 40 and 55 years old with acute COVID-19. The sequenced sample was PBMCs or T cells enriched from blood (not recorded which). In nucleotides, the CDR3 is TGTGCTAGTGGTCCGACCCGACAACAGGGCAATGAGCAGTTCTTC. Translation gives CASGPTRQQGNEQFF.